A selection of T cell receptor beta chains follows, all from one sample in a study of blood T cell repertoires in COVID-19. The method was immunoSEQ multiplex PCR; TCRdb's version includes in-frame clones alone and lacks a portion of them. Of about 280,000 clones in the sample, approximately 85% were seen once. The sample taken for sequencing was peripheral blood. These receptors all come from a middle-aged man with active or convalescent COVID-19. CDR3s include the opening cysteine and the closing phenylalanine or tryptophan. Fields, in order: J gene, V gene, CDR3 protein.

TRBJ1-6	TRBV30	CAWADRNGISPLHF
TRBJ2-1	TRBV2	CASSQTEGARGGKQFF
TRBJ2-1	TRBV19	CASSIGLAGVNEQFF
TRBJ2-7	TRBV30	CAWSVGDYYEQYF
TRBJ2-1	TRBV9	CASSVGQASSYNEQFF
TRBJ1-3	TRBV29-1	CSVAGGGGNTIYF
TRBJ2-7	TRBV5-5	CASGQARTSGSLEQYF
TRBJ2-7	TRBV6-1	CASSEGFRYEQYF
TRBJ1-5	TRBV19	CASTPVMGGRQPQHF
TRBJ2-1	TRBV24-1	CATSEGSGRPYNEQFF
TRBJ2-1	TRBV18	CASSPSGVRVNEQFF
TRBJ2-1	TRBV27	CASSFERGEQFF